The 11 T cell receptor beta chains presented below share a single source sample, sequenced in a study of T cell responses to AZD1222 COVID-19 vaccine. Libraries were prepared by immunoSEQ multiplex PCR; TCRdb keeps only in-frame clonotypes and omits some of them. The top ten clones hold roughly 1.8% of a sample with about 100,000 clones, about nine tenths of them seen once. Sequencing was performed on peripheral blood, taken on day 0 of AZD1222 vaccination. These receptors came from an adult in good health.

The chain links TRBV28 to TRBJ1-1; D possibly corresponds to TRBD1 (5 bases). The V gene's germline CDR1 is MDHEN and CDR2 SYDVKM. Trimming left V 4 bases short and J 6 bases short, with 15 bases between. The CDR3 is 14 residues long. The CDR3 DNA is TGTGCCAGCAGTTCCAATTTGGCAGGGTCTGAAGCTTTCTTT. Translation: CASSSNLAGSEAFF. The full variable domain, rest sourced from reference TRBV28 and TRBJ1-1, is DVKVTQSSRYLVKRTGEKVFLECVQDMDHENMFWYRQDPGLGLRLIYFSYDVKMKEKGDIPEGYSVSREKKERFSLILESASTNQTSMYLCASSSNLAGSEAFFGQGTRLTVV.

This chain connects TRBV30 to TRBJ2-3, with 7 positions matching TRBD2. V shed 1 base and J 2 bases; nucleotides not matched to a gene: 3. Germline CDR1 is GTSNPN and CDR2 is SVGIG (reference sequence). This CDR3 contains 14 residues. The CDR3 protein is CAWSAGGDTDTQYF. The CDR3 DNA follows: TGTGCCTGGAGTGCGGGGGGAGACACAGATACGCAGTATTTT.

The gene calls are TRBV28 and TRBJ1-2; D is undetermined. Germline values: CDR1 MDHEN, CDR2 SYDVKM. The V gene lost 2 bases and the J gene lost 1 base, with 8 bases spanning the gap. CDR3 length equals 14 residues. This chain's CDR3 is CASSLDNLNYGYTF. The CDR3 bases are TGTGCCAGCAGTTTAGACAACCTTAACTATGGCTACACCTTC.

J is TRBJ1-5 and V is TRBV6-5, with D perhaps matching TRBD1 (6 bases). This CDR3 region has 15 residues. Germline CDR1 and CDR2: MNHEY and SVGAGI. The V end was cut by 6 bases, the J end by 4 bases, with 16 bases between. The chain's CDR3 is CASRVTGSGNQPQHF. DNA for the CDR3: TGTGCCAGCAGAGTCACAGGGTCTGGAAATCAGCCCCAGCATTTT.

The gene calls are TRBV9 and TRBJ2-3; D not resolved. V was shortened by 3 bases and J by 1 base, with 6 bases between the two germline ends. This CDR3 spans 13 amino acids. Germline V gene sequence: CDR1 SGDLS, CDR2 YYNGEE. The CDR3 sequence: CASSAQGTDTQYF. CDR3 sequence (DNA): TGTGCCAGCAGCGCCCAGGGCACAGATACGCAGTATTTT.

The V and J genes are TRBV2 and TRBJ1-2; no clear D gene. V shed 0 bases and J shed 8 bases, with 4 bases lying between them. CDR3 length: 11 residues. Per germline, CDR1 SNHLY and CDR2 FYNNEI. The CDR3 DNA reads as TGTGCCAGCAGTGAAGCGTGGGGCTACACCTTC. It specifies CASSEAWGYTF. Together with reference TRBV2 and TRBJ1-2, the CDR3 gives the full variable domain: EPEVTQTPSHQVTQMGQEVILRCVPISNHLYFYWYRQILGQKVEFLVSFYNNEISEKSEIFDDQFSVERPDGSNFTLKIRSTKLEDSAMYFCASSEAWGYTFGSGTRLTVV.

The chain employs TRBV30 and TRBJ2-2; possibly TRBD2 for D (7 bases). This CDR3 region has 14 residues. The V gene's germline CDR1 is GTSNPN and CDR2 SVGIG (reference sequence). With 8 bases removed from V and 3 bases from J, the gap between germline ends came to 16 bases. In DNA, the CDR3 is TGTGCCCGTCGAGGGGGGAGGGACACCGGGGAGCTGTTTTTT. Translation: CARRGGRDTGELFF.

The chain employs TRBV4-1 and TRBJ2-2, with 7 bases fitting TRBD2. CDR3 length equals 18 residues. Trimming took 3 bases from V and 5 from J; bases not matched to a gene: 15. Germline CDR1 MGHRA, CDR2 YSYEKL. This CDR3 reads CASSHPPGGRARTGELFF. As DNA, the CDR3 is TGCGCCAGCAGCCATCCACCTGGGGGGAGGGCCCGGACCGGGGAGCTGTTTTTT.

The rearrangement links TRBV28 to TRBJ1-2; D remains ambiguous. Trimming removed 6 bases from V and 8 bases from J, with 10 bases in between. Germline CDR1 MDHEN, CDR2 SYDVKM. The CDR3 extends over 11 amino acids. The CDR3 DNA follows: TGTGCCAGCAGACGTCGAGGAGGCTACACCTTC. The encoded protein is CASRRRGGYTF.

The chain uses TRBV28 and TRBJ2-7, with 7 positions matching TRBD1. The germline gives CDR1 MDHEN, CDR2 SYDVKM. V was clipped by 6 bases and J by 4 bases; unmatched bases: 9. This CDR3 contains 14 residues. This CDR3 reads CASSHREGAYEQYF. The DNA for the CDR3 is TGTGCCAGCAGCCACCGCGAGGGGGCGTACGAGCAGTACTTC.

This clone was recorded only once. The V gene is TRBV7-3, the J gene TRBJ2-3; 9 bases are shared with TRBD2. Germline trimming cut 6 bases from V and 0 bases from J; bases unmatched to any gene: 4. The CDR3 spans 15 residues. Germline assignment: CDR1 SGHTA and CDR2 FQGTGA. CDR3 DNA: TGTGCCAGCAGGCTAGCGGGATGGAGCACAGATACGCAGTATTTT. Its translation: CASRLAGWSTDTQYF.